This TCR beta chain was captured by sequencing in a study of blood T cell repertoires in COVID-19. Overall study: The study drew acute and convalescent COVID-19 samples from the United States, Italy and Spain. PBMCs, B-cell-depleted T cells, or T cells provided the cDNA or gDNA that made up the material.

CDR3 length: 18 residues. Germline V gene sequence: CDR1 SGHNT, CDR2 YYREEE (reference sequence). V lost 4 bases to trimming and J lost 6 bases; unmatched junction nucleotides: 9. Per the original methods: Nucleated cell counts were estimated from reference gene primer amplification. The assay was immunoSEQ multiplex PCR, and TCRdb's table has in-frame clones only and misses some. Clone size and V and J calls were adopted from that table, with D and trimming inferred from the DNA. The sample carries roughly 230,000 clones, over 70% recorded once. The TCR sequence derives from a man between 35 and 55 years old with acute or convalescent COVID-19. Source material: peripheral blood. The chain carries TRBV5-4 and TRBJ2-2; 16 bases match TRBD2. This CDR3 reads CASSMGLAGGPSAGELFF. As DNA, the CDR3 is TGTGCCAGCAGCATGGGACTAGCGGGAGGGCCCTCCGCCGGGGAGCTGTTTTTT.